Sequencing of this TCR beta chain was carried out in a study of vaccination effects on CD4 cells after COVID-19. As for this clone: Its antigen is as yet unknown.

The protocol was immunoSEQ multiplex PCR, while the TCRdb copy is restricted to in-frame clones and leaves out a portion. Among more than 40,000 clones listed, more than 65% were seen once. The ViraFEST assay expanded antigen-specific CD4+ T cells with viral peptide pools before sequencing. Culture proceeded for 10 days, and CD4+ T cells were then isolated. None of these healthy vaccinees had been infected with SARS-CoV-2 before vaccination. The CDR3 is 15 amino acids. CDR1 and CDR2 from the germline V gene are SGHRS and YFSETQ. Trimming removed 0 bases at V and 1 base at J, with 5 bases between. Material: CD4+ T cells from PBMCs cultured with HCoV-NL63 spike peptides, obtained before COVID-19 vaccination. This chain joins TRBV5-1 and TRBJ2-6; the D is unclear. The receptor's source is a human donor who received a COVID-19 vaccine. In nucleotides, the CDR3 is TGCGCCAGCAGCTTGGTTCGGTCTGGGGCCAACGTCCTGACTTTC. Its protein is CASSLVRSGANVLTF.